These T cell receptor beta chains were read from a single sample in a study of CD8 T cells in Susac syndrome. TCRdb itself ran the immunoSEQ multiplex PCR reads through MiXCR, one entry per CDR3 protein. The sample includes 330,000 or so distinct CDR3 sequences, approximately 85% seen only once; the top ten take roughly 0.21%. What was sequenced was CD8+ T cells from PBMCs. These receptors all stem from a human donor with multiple sclerosis. The CDR3 runs from the conserved cysteine through the conserved F or W. Fields, in order: J gene, V gene, D gene, clone size, CDR3 length, CDR3 DNA, CDR3 protein. D genes are given only for firm matches. Rows may omit the clone size; those that give it use once, few, many or a size class.

>TRBJ2-3|TRBV28|TRBD1|.|19
TGTGCCAGCAGTTTCTCGGAGGATGGGAACCCGCAGGGGGCAGATACGCAGTATTTT
CASSFSEDGNPQGADTQYF
>TRBJ1-1|TRBV19|.|.|19
TGTGCCAGTAGATTATATGCTGGTGGGGGTCGAGGGAAAAACACTGAAGCTTTCTTT
CASRLYAGGGRGKNTEAFF
>TRBJ2-1|TRBV6-1|TRBD2|once|18
TGTGCCAGCAGTCCCCCGGCCAGCGGGAGGGTAACCTACAATGAGCAGTTCTTC
CASSPPASGRVTYNEQFF
>TRBJ1-1|TRBV7-9|.|.|13
TGTGCCAGCAGCTTACAGGTGTACACTGAAGCTTTCTTT
CASSLQVYTEAFF
>TRBJ2-1|TRBV11-2|.|few|16
TGTGCCAGCAGGGCCTGGGGCGGGACGAGATACAATGAGCAGTTCTTC
CASRAWGGTRYNEQFF
>TRBJ1-1|TRBV27|.|.|16
TGTGCCAGCAGTTCATTACAGGGCGTAATGAACACTGAAGCTTTCTTT
CASSSLQGVMNTEAFF
>TRBJ2-2|TRBV12-3/TRBV12-4|TRBD2|.|18
TGTGCCAGCAGTTCCGGGACTAGCGGGAGGACTAACACCGGGGAGCTGTTTTTT
CASSSGTSGRTNTGELFF
>TRBJ1-1|TRBV7-9|.|.|15
TGTGCCAGCAGCTTCCTCTTAGGGGACGGCACTGAAGCTTTCTTT
CASSFLLGDGTEAFF
>TRBJ2-2|TRBV9|TRBD2|.|18
TGTGCCAGCAGCGTAGACGGACTGGCGGGAGCTTCCACCGGGGAGCTGTTTTTT
CASSVDGLAGASTGELFF
>TRBJ2-1|TRBV6-5|TRBD2|.|15
TGTGCCAGCAGTCGGACAGGGACTAGCGGGAATGAGCAGTTCTTC
CASSRTGTSGNEQFF
>TRBJ2-1|TRBV11-1|.|.|20
TGTGCCAGCAGCTTACGGGAGTGGGACAACGTGGGGTCCTCCTACAATGAGCAGTTCTTC
CASSLREWDNVGSSYNEQFF
>TRBJ2-2|TRBV6-1|TRBD2|.|18
TGTGCCAGCAGCCCCACGGGAGGGTTGGGCGCGAACACCGGGGAGCTGTTTTTT
CASSPTGGLGANTGELFF
>TRBJ1-3|TRBV30|.|.|15
TGTGCCTGGAGTGTAGGGGGGGGTAGCGAAAACACCATATATTTT
CAWSVGGGSENTIYF
>TRBJ2-1|TRBV29-1|.|.|11
TGCAGCGTCGGGACTCCTAATGAGCAGTTCTTC
CSVGTPNEQFF
>TRBJ2-3|TRBV7-9|.|.|13
TGTGCCAGCAGCCACACTAGCACAGATACGCAGTATTTT
CASSHTSTDTQYF
>TRBJ2-1|TRBV12-3/TRBV12-4|.|.|14
TGTGCCAGCAGTTTCATCTCCTTGTACAATGAGCAGTTCTTC
CASSFISLYNEQFF
>TRBJ1-2|TRBV11-2|.|.|17
TGTGCCAGCAGTCAGACGTCGTTCGGGGGGACTTACTATGGCTACACCTTC
CASSQTSFGGTYYGYTF
>TRBJ2-3|TRBV2|TRBD1|.|16
TGTGCCAGCAGCGAGCTTGGCGGGACAGGACGGAATACGCAGTATTTT
CASSELGGTGRNTQYF
>TRBJ1-2|TRBV24-1|.|.|14
TGTGCCACCAGTGACAGGGTAGCTAACTATGGCTACACCTTC
CATSDRVANYGYTF
>TRBJ2-5|TRBV7-3|TRBD2|.|13
TGTGCCAGCAGTTTTTACGGGGGGGAGACCCAGTACTTC
CASSFYGGETQYF
>TRBJ1-5|TRBV28|.|.|15
TGTGCCAGCCGAGAAGAGACAGCCGGGCCGCAGCCCCAGCATTTT
CASREETAGPQPQHF
>TRBJ2-3|TRBV30|TRBD2|.|16
TGTGCCTGGAGTGTATTGGGTAGCGGGAGGGGAGATACGCAGTATTTT
CAWSVLGSGRGDTQYF
>TRBJ2-7|TRBV2|TRBD2|.|16
TGTGCCAGCAGTGAACCACTAGCGGGGGTCTCCTACGAGCAGTACTTC
CASSEPLAGVSYEQYF
>TRBJ2-7|TRBV5-1|TRBD2|.|16
TGCGCCAGCAGCGCGACGACTAGCGGGAGTCCACACGAGCAGTACTTC
CASSATTSGSPHEQYF
>TRBJ2-7|TRBV4-1|.|.|12
TGCGCCAGCAGCCAAGAGGTCCACGAGCAGTACTTC
CASSQEVHEQYF
>TRBJ1-6|TRBV4-2|.|once|15
TGTGCCAGCAGCCAAGATGCAGGGAGTGGGTCACCCCTCCACTTT
CASSQDAGSGSPLHF
>TRBJ2-4|TRBV27|TRBD1|.|15
TGTGCCAGCAGTTCTAGGACAGGGCTCAAAAACATTCAGTACTTC
CASSSRTGLKNIQYF
>TRBJ2-7|TRBV10-3|TRBD2|once|15
TGTGCCATCAGTGAGTCGACTAGCGGGAGCCCCGAGCAGTACTTC
CAISESTSGSPEQYF
>TRBJ1-1|TRBV7-9|.|.|12
TGTGCCAGCAGCTTAGCCGGCGGTTCGCCTTTCTTT
CASSLAGGSPFF
>TRBJ2-5|TRBV6-5|.|.|16
TGTGCCAGCAGTTACCCGCGGGAAGAAGGAGAAGAGACCCAGTACTTC
CASSYPREEGEETQYF
>TRBJ2-1|TRBV6-1|TRBD2|few|15
TGTGCCAGCAGTACCGGGACTAGAGGGGGCAATGAGCAGTTCTTC
CASSTGTRGGNEQFF
>TRBJ2-3|TRBV28|TRBD2|.|14
TGTGCCAGCAGGGAGTGGGAGGGCCGGAATACGCAGTATTTT
CASREWEGRNTQYF
>TRBJ2-3|TRBV12-3/TRBV12-4|TRBD2|few|16
TGTGCCAGCAGTTTAGGACTAGCGGGGCTCACAGATACGCAGTATTTT
CASSLGLAGLTDTQYF
>TRBJ1-1|TRBV20-1|TRBD1|.|13
TGCAGTGCGAAGACAGGGGGAGGCACTGAAGCTTTCTTT
CSAKTGGGTEAFF
>TRBJ1-1|TRBV10-3|.|.|17
TGTGCCATCAGCGGGGGCCGGACAGTTCACATGAACACTGAAGCTTTCTTT
CAISGGRTVHMNTEAFF
>TRBJ1-1|TRBV28|.|.|10
TGTGCCGGCATGCCGCTTGAAGCTTTCTTT
CAGMPLEAFF
>TRBJ1-1|TRBV2|.|.|15
TGTGCCAGCAGTGTTTCGGGGGGCGCATACACTGAAGCTTTCTTT
CASSVSGGAYTEAFF
>TRBJ2-1|TRBV5-6|TRBD2|once|16
TGTGCCAGCAGCTTGCGAGCGGGAGGCACCTACAATGAGCAGTTCTTC
CASSLRAGGTYNEQFF
>TRBJ2-2|TRBV4-3|.|.|15
TGCGCCAGCAGCCAAGACAACTATGCGGCCGGGGAGCTGTTTTTT
CASSQDNYAAGELFF
>TRBJ2-7|TRBV13|.|.|15
TGTGCCAGCAGCTTAGGCCGGGGGGCCCACTACGAGCAGTACTTC
CASSLGRGAHYEQYF
>TRBJ1-5|TRBV28|.|.|14
TGTGCCAGCAGCCCTATCGTCGGGGTCCAGCCCCAGCATTTT
CASSPIVGVQPQHF
>TRBJ2-1|TRBV27|.|.|14
TGTGCCAGCAGTTACAAACCCGCCTACAATGAGCAGTTCTTC
CASSYKPAYNEQFF
>TRBJ1-1|TRBV29-1|.|.|11
TGCAGCGTTGTAACAGTTCTTGAAGCTTTCTTT
CSVVTVLEAFF
>TRBJ1-1|TRBV20-1|.|.|16
TGCAGTGCCACCGGGGGGGCCCAGGAGTTGAACACTGAAGCTTTCTTT
CSATGGAQELNTEAFF
>TRBJ2-2|TRBV28|.|.|15
TGTGCCAGCAGTTCACAGGACCCAAACACCGGGGAGCTGTTTTTT
CASSSQDPNTGELFF
>TRBJ2-1|TRBV19|TRBD2|.|15
TGTGCCAGTTCCCCGGGAGGGAGCTCCTACAATGAGCAGTTCTTC
CASSPGGSSYNEQFF
>TRBJ1-2|TRBV5-6|.|.|15
TGTGCCAGCAGCTTTAGGAACACACAAAACTATGGCTACACCTTC
CASSFRNTQNYGYTF
>TRBJ2-3|TRBV28|.|.|14
TGTGCCAGCAGTTTAGACGCCTTCACAGATACGCAGTATTTT
CASSLDAFTDTQYF
>TRBJ2-2|TRBV6-2/TRBV6-3|TRBD2|few|16
TGTGCCAGCAGTTACTTGGCGGGAGGGCCCACCGGGGAGCTGTTTTTT
CASSYLAGGPTGELFF
>TRBJ2-5|TRBV4-3|.|.|17
TGCGCCAGCAGCCAAGATCTGTCCCAGGGGCTCGGGGAGACCCAGTACTTC
CASSQDLSQGLGETQYF
>TRBJ2-7|TRBV20-1|.|.|11
TGCAGTGCTCCCGGACTCGGCGAGCAGTACTTC
CSAPGLGEQYF
>TRBJ1-2|TRBV7-2|.|.|14
TGTGCCAGCAGCCTTTACAGGACTAACTATGGCTACACCTTC
CASSLYRTNYGYTF